Below, 13 T cell receptor beta chains from the same sample are listed, as sequenced in a study of blood T cell repertoires in COVID-19. TCRdb's table, derived via immunoSEQ multiplex PCR, lists solely in-frame clones and lacks some. The sample comprises roughly 270,000 clones, about four fifths of which are singletons, and more than 4% rests with the top ten. The sequencing input was PBMCs or T cells enriched from blood (not recorded which). The receptors stem from a man in his forties who had been exposed to COVID-19.

J is TRBJ2-2 and V is TRBV18; D is unresolved. Deletions cut 10 bases from V and 3 bases from J, with 15 bases between. The CDR3 contains 14 residues. Germline loops: CDR1 KGHSH, CDR2 LQKENI. CDR3 region: CATYPGAHTGELFF. CDR3 bases: TGTGCCACCTACCCAGGCGCCCACACCGGGGAGCTGTTTTTT.

V is TRBV19 and J is TRBJ1-2, with 7 positions matching TRBD1. The CDR3 sequence is 13 residues long. The junction had 12 bases not matched to a gene; V was cut back by 10 bases and J by 7 bases. Per germline, CDR1 LNHDA and CDR2 SQIVND (reference sequence). CDR3: CATSPDRVGGYTF. CDR3 coding DNA: TGTGCCACCTCGCCCGACAGGGTTGGTGGCTACACCTTC. Filled out from reference TRBV19 and TRBJ1-2, the complete variable domain reads DGGITQSPKYLFRKEGQNVTLSCEQNLNHDAMYWYRQDPGQGLRLIYYSQIVNDFQKGDIAEGYSVSREKKESFPLTVTSAQKNPTAFYLCATSPDRVGGYTFGSGTRLTVV.

The chain couples TRBV10-1 to TRBJ2-3; unclear D gene. Deletions cut 0 bases from V and 0 bases from J, with 16 bases between. Germline V gives CDR1 WNHNN, CDR2 SYGVQD (reference sequence). This CDR3 contains 18 residues. The CDR3 region has the DNA TGCGCCAGCAGTGAGTCGCACAAACTATCCTATAGCACAGATACGCAGTATTTT. Amino acids: CASSESHKLSYSTDTQYF.

The chain is built from TRBV10-3 and TRBJ2-1, with D perhaps TRBD2 (6 bases). Trimming shortened V by 7 bases and J by 2 bases, and 9 bases separated the two germline ends. The V gene's germline CDR1 is ENHRY and CDR2 SYGVKD. This CDR3 comprises 13 residues. The CDR3 reads CAITREPYNEQFF. The CDR3 nucleotides are TGTGCCATCACCCGGGAGCCCTACAATGAGCAGTTCTTC.

There are many counts of this clone. This chain links TRBV24-1 with TRBJ1-2, with D hard to call. The CDR3 length is 13 residues. V dropped 5 bases and J dropped 7 bases, with 13 bases sitting between them. Germline V gives CDR1 KGHDR, CDR2 SFDVKD. CDR3 protein: CATSVGASGGYTF. The DNA of the CDR3 is TGTGCCACCAGTGTTGGCGCTTCGGGTGGCTACACCTTC.

V and J are TRBV12-3 or TRBV12-4 and TRBJ2-1; no definite D call. The CDR3 has 13 residues. The ends were cut back, 1 base at V and 12 bases at J, with 13 bases in the middle. CDR3 DNA: TGTGCCAGCAGTTTAGTTTTAGACACTGCGCAGTTCTTC. Protein: CASSLVLDTAQFF.

The V gene is TRBV5-4, the J gene TRBJ2-7; D remains ambiguous. Germline CDR1 is SGHNT and CDR2 is YYREEE (reference sequence). The CDR3 length is 16 residues. Deletions cut 1 base from V and 0 bases from J, with 14 bases between. The CDR3 sequence is CASSLFGWASSYEQYF. For the CDR3, the DNA is TGTGCCAGCAGCTTGTTTGGGTGGGCCAGCTCCTACGAGCAGTACTTC.

The chain uses TRBV11-3 and TRBJ2-7, with 10 bases that match TRBD1. V dropped 4 bases and J dropped 2; count of bases not matched to a gene: 5. The CDR3 spans 15 residues. Germline V lookup: CDR1 SGHNT, CDR2 YENEEA. DNA for the CDR3: TGTGCCAGCAGCTCCTTGGACAGGGGGGCCTACGAGCAGTACTTC. The encoded protein is CASSSLDRGAYEQYF.

This clone was seen once. This chain uses TRBV30 with TRBJ1-5, with D maybe TRBD1 (6 bases). CDR1 is GTSNPN, CDR2 SVGIG, per germline (reference sequence). This CDR3 comprises 17 residues. V lost 2 bases and J 2 bases, leaving 19 bases between the germline ends. The DNA of the CDR3 is TGTGCCTGGAGTTCAACTTCCAGGGGAGCCGGCAATCAGCCCCAGCATTTT. Translating it yields CAWSSTSRGAGNQPQHF.

As for this clone: Other DNA sequences in the sample encode the same CDR3. The gene calls are TRBV6-5 and TRBJ2-7; D perhaps matches TRBD2 (5 bases). CDR1 and CDR2 from the germline V gene are MNHEY and SVGAGI. CDR3 length: 13 amino acids. V lost 6 bases, J lost 3 bases, and 12 bases lay in between. As DNA, the CDR3 is TGTGCCAGCAGCCTCCCCGGAGGCTACGAGCAGTACTTC. Amino acids: CASSLPGGYEQYF.

The chain joins TRBV10-1 to TRBJ2-1; 11 bases are shared with TRBD2. The V gene end was trimmed by 2 bases and the J gene end by 6 bases; junction bases not matched to a gene: 0. The CDR3 length is 14 residues. Germline CDR1 WNHNN, CDR2 SYGVQD (reference sequence). The CDR3 region has the DNA TGCGCCAGCAGTGAGACTAGCGGGAGCAATGAGCAGTTCTTC. Translating it yields CASSETSGSNEQFF.

The chain links TRBV28 to TRBJ1-2, with 7 nucleotides matching TRBD1. V lost 5 bases, J lost 8 bases, and 5 bases stayed unmatched. This CDR3 contains 12 residues. Germline CDR1 and CDR2: MDHEN and SYDVKM. The CDR3 loop is CASSTRTGGYTF. The CDR3 nucleotides read TGTGCCAGCAGTACCCGGACAGGCGGCTACACCTTC.

Only a few counts were recorded for this clone. The gene calls are TRBV7-9 and TRBJ2-7, with TRBD1 as a possible D gene (5 bases). Germline V gene lookup returns CDR1 SEHNR and CDR2 FQNEAQ (reference sequence). Trimming removed 1 base at V and 6 bases at J, with 13 bases between. The CDR3 consists of 14 residues. CDR3 protein: CASSLGQGVSEQYF. As DNA, the CDR3 is TGTGCCAGCAGCTTAGGACAAGGGGTTTCCGAGCAGTACTTC.